One and the same sample provided the 23 T cell receptor beta chains below, sequenced in a study of identical twins. TCRdb independently ran MiXCR on the 5' RACE reads; one entry per CDR3 protein. The table includes around 1.7 million distinct CDR3 sequences, more than 30% detected once. The sequencing sample was made of cord blood. The receptor set was obtained from a newborn girl in good health.

V and J are TRBV28 and TRBJ2-5; D may be TRBD2 (6 bases). TRBJ2-7 explains the end of the DNA better; the J call may be wrong. Germline V gene data show CDR1 as MDHEN and CDR2 as SYDVKM. This CDR3 contains 14 residues. The CDR3, as DNA: TGTGCCAGCAGGGTGAGCGGAGGGGACTACGAGCAGTACTTC. Protein sequence: CASRVSGGDYEQYF.

This clonotype was counted a single time. The genes are TRBV14 and TRBJ2-1; perhaps TRBD2 as D (6 bases). V dropped 4 bases and J dropped 4 bases, with 17 bases sitting between them. Germline V gives CDR1 SGHDN, CDR2 FVKESK. The CDR3 has 16 residues. As DNA, the CDR3 is TGTGCCAGCAGCCCTCGGAGAGGGCTAGCGTACAATGAGCAGTTCTTC. Encoded protein: CASSPRRGLAYNEQFF.

The chain employs TRBV5-6 and TRBJ1-4; D not certain. The CDR3 extends over 14 amino acids. V was shortened by 4 bases and J by 8 bases, with 15 bases between the two germline ends. Germline V gives CDR1 SGHDT, CDR2 YYEEEE. CDR3 DNA sequence: TGTGCCAGCAGCCCCGTTGGGGTCGGGGAAAAACTGTTTTTT. It specifies CASSPVGVGEKLFF.

V and J are TRBV7-2 and TRBJ1-1, with D possibly being TRBD1 (5 bases). The CDR3 contains 15 residues. V was shortened by 5 bases and J by 1 base, with 14 bases between the two germline ends. From germline, CDR1 is SGHTA and CDR2 FQGNSA. Here the CDR3 reads CASSTWGSSNTEAFF. CDR3 sequence (DNA): TGTGCCAGCAGCACGTGGGGCAGTTCGAACACTGAAGCTTTCTTT. The whole variable domain, remainder taken from reference TRBV7-2 and TRBJ1-1, is GAGVSQSPSNKVTEKGKDVELRCDPISGHTALYWYRQSLGQGLEFLIYFQGNSAPDKSGLPSDRFSAERTGGSVSTLTIQRTQQEDSAVYLCASSTWGSSNTEAFFGQGTRLTVV.

A few counts support this clonotype. V and J are TRBV9 and TRBJ2-7; 9 positions match TRBD2. The J call may be in error: the DNA end matches TRBJ2-5 better. Germline V gene sequence: CDR1 SGDLS, CDR2 YYNGEE. This CDR3 is built from 14 residues. The DNA of the CDR3 is TGTGCCAGCAGCGTAGGGGTAGCGGGAGTGACCCAGTACTTC. This sequence encodes CASSVGVAGVTQYF.

This clonotype was found once. The chain couples TRBV6-6 to TRBJ2-7; D is unresolved. Per the germline V gene, CDR1 is MNHNY and CDR2 is SVGAGI (reference sequence). V lost 3 bases and J 6 bases, leaving 9 bases between the germline ends. This CDR3 spans 12 amino acids. Here the CDR3 DNA reads TGTGCCAGCAGTTATGGGTCACGCGAGCAGTACTTC. It specifies CASSYGSREQYF.

The chain joins TRBV3-1 to TRBJ2-1; TRBD2 matches at 11 bases. In germline, CDR1 is LGHDT, CDR2 YNNKEL (reference sequence). Unmatched junction bases numbered 8, after V lost 0 bases and J lost 4 bases. This CDR3 is 18 amino acids long. CDR3 region: CASSQDRVSGGAYNEQFF. For the CDR3, the DNA is TGTGCCAGCAGCCAAGATAGGGTTAGCGGGGGGGCTTACAATGAGCAGTTCTTC.

The chain carries TRBV27 and TRBJ2-3; 8 bases are a match to TRBD2. CDR1 is MNHEY and CDR2 is SMNVEV in the germline V gene (reference sequence). The junction had 11 bases not matched to a gene; V was cut back by 3 bases and J by 3 bases. The CDR3 extends over 17 amino acids. The CDR3 sequence: CASSFTGRAFLTDTQYF. CDR3 in DNA: TGTGCCAGCAGTTTTACCGGGAGGGCCTTCTTGACAGATACGCAGTATTTT.

In its sample, this clonotype was seen a few times. This chain connects TRBV12-3 or TRBV12-4 to TRBJ2-7; 8 bases map to TRBD1. J lost 3 bases, V lost 5 bases, and 12 bases had no gene match. The CDR3 sequence is 16 residues long. CDR3 region: CASSPKGQAPFYEQYF. As DNA, the CDR3 is TGTGCCAGCAGTCCCAAGGGACAGGCCCCATTCTACGAGCAGTACTTC.

This clonotype was recorded a few times. The genes are TRBV24-1 and TRBJ2-3, with D uncertain. The germline V gene has CDR1 KGHDR and CDR2 SFDVKD. The CDR3 covers 12 residues. V dropped 1 base and J dropped 7 bases, with 5 bases sitting between them. The CDR3 coding sequence is TGTGCCACCAGTGATTTCGACTATACGCAGTATTTT. It specifies CATSDFDYTQYF.

Here the CDR3 reads CASSQAVGQGTSYNEQFF. The CDR3 bases are TGTGCCAGCAGCCAGGCTGTTGGACAGGGGACCTCCTACAATGAGCAGTTCTTC. The chain combines TRBV4-2 with TRBJ2-1; TRBD1 aligns across 9 bases. This CDR3 is built from 18 residues. Germline lookup yields CDR1 LGHNA and CDR2 YNFKEQ. Unmatched junction bases numbered 9, after V lost 3 bases and J lost 0 bases.

V usage is TRBV20-1 and J usage is TRBJ1-2; 7 positions agree with TRBD1. In germline, CDR1 is DFQATT, CDR2 SNEGSKA (reference sequence). The V gene end was trimmed by 3 bases and the J gene end by 8 bases; junction bases not matched to a gene: 12. The CDR3 loop spans 14 amino acids. The CDR3 protein is CSASRQGINAGYTF. DNA of the CDR3: TGCAGTGCTAGCCGACAGGGAATTAACGCCGGCTACACCTTC.

This chain uses TRBV13 with TRBJ2-7; D tentatively reads TRBD1 or TRBD2 (5 bases each). V lost 5 bases to trimming and J lost 0 bases, with 26 bases between them. The CDR3 runs to 19 residues. Germline V lookup: CDR1 PRHDT, CDR2 FYEKMQ (reference sequence). The CDR3 reads CASSTRTGTHRRSSYEQYF. DNA for the CDR3: TGTGCCAGCAGCACACGAACAGGCACCCACAGGAGGAGCTCCTACGAGCAGTACTTC.

The chain is built from TRBV5-8 and TRBJ1-1; D unclear. Germline loops: CDR1 SGHTS, CDR2 YDEGEE. Trimming took 0 bases from V and 0 from J, leaving 18 bases between them. The CDR3 has 18 amino acids. CDR3 residues: CASSLGRFRSYMNTEAFF. As DNA, the CDR3 is TGTGCCAGCAGCTTGGGTCGCTTCCGGAGTTACATGAACACTGAAGCTTTCTTT.

This clonotype was observed once. The rearrangement links TRBV12-3 or TRBV12-4 to TRBJ2-7, with D possibly matching TRBD2 (6 bases). Between the trimmed V and J ends, which lost 6 bases and 3 bases, there was a span of 15 bases. CDR3 length: 14 residues. CDR3: CASRPGTPLYEQYF. In DNA form, the CDR3 reads TGTGCCAGCAGACCCGGGACTCCCCTCTACGAGCAGTACTTC.

This clonotype was observed a few times. The chain links TRBV2 to TRBJ2-3; 10 nucleotides line up with TRBD2. This CDR3 is built from 15 residues. Germline V gene sequence: CDR1 SNHLY, CDR2 FYNNEI. The trim removed 5 bases at V and 5 bases at J, leaving 7 bases unmatched. The CDR3 protein is CASSRLAGEVDTQYF. CDR3 nucleotide sequence: TGTGCCAGCAGTCGGCTAGCGGGAGAGGTAGATACGCAGTATTTT.

This clonotype was detected a few times. This sequence joins TRBV20-1 and TRBJ1-2, with D possibly matching TRBD1 (6 bases). Trimming removed 0 bases from V and 5 bases from J, with 25 bases in between. The CDR3 extends over 18 amino acids. Germline V gives CDR1 DFQATT, CDR2 SNEGSKA (reference sequence). The CDR3 loop reads CSARDQNSAVRGEYGYTF. The CDR3 nucleotides are TGCAGTGCTAGAGATCAGAACTCCGCCGTCAGGGGAGAATATGGCTACACCTTC.

The rearrangement uses TRBV7-9 and TRBJ1-1; 7 bases align to TRBD1. In germline, CDR1 is SEHNR, CDR2 FQNEAQ (reference sequence). J gave up 1 base and V 2 bases, and 4 bases lay outside the gene matches. CDR3 length: 15 amino acids. CDR3 sequence (DNA): TGTGCCAGCAGCTTAACAGGGGAGGGGAACACTGAAGCTTTCTTT. Its translation is CASSLTGEGNTEAFF.

The sample holds a few counts of this clonotype. In DNA form, the CDR3 reads TGTGCCACCCTCAGGGGGCGAAGGCGTACGGAACGGTACGGTGAAGCTTTCTTT. It translates to CATLRGRRRTERYGEAFF. The chain joins TRBV6-1 to TRBJ1-1, with 8 bases identical to TRBD1. J was trimmed by 7 bases and V by 10 bases; bases with no gene match: 26. The CDR3 totals 18 residues. The V gene's germline CDR1 is MNHNS and CDR2 SASEGT.

This clonotype was counted a few times. The chain is built from TRBV11-1 and TRBJ2-3; 8 bases align to TRBD2. V was clipped by 2 bases and J by 6 bases; unmatched bases: 16. Germline CDR1 and CDR2: SGHAT and FQDESV (reference sequence). The CDR3 length is 18 residues. This CDR3 is CASSLSGSAGGSWDTQYF. In DNA form, the CDR3 reads TGTGCCAGCAGCTTAAGTGGTTCGGCGGGAGGTTCTTGGGATACGCAGTATTTT.

This clonotype has only a few counts. The gene calls are TRBV9 and TRBJ2-4, with TRBD1 identical over 7 bases. V trimming: 1 base; J trimming: 13 bases; junction bases outside the gene matches: 17. Germline V gene data show CDR1 as SGDLS and CDR2 as YYNGEE. The CDR3 covers 16 residues. CDR3 nucleotide sequence: TGTGCCAGCAGCGTAAATTTGTGGGGACAGACGGATGAGCAGTACTTC. Translation gives CASSVNLWGQTDEQYF.

This clonotype showed up just a few times. The rearrangement links TRBV6-5 to TRBJ2-6, with D perhaps assigned TRBD1 or TRBD2 (5 bases each). Germline assignment: CDR1 MNHEY and CDR2 SVGAGI. V was shortened by 2 bases and J by 0 bases, with 14 bases between the two germline ends. The CDR3 contains 18 residues. In DNA form, the CDR3 reads TGTGCCAGCAGTTACACCTCGAGGGGCCTCTCTGGGGCCAACGTCCTGACTTTC. Amino acids: CASSYTSRGLSGANVLTF.

The rearrangement joins TRBV12-3 or TRBV12-4 to TRBJ2-7, with D perhaps TRBD1 or TRBD2 (5 bases each). V shed 5 bases and J shed 2 bases, with 16 bases lying between them. The CDR3 spans 15 residues. The CDR3: CASSADRSGAYEQYF. In nucleotides, the CDR3 is TGTGCCAGCAGTGCCGACAGATCCGGGGCCTACGAGCAGTACTTC.